The 2 T cell receptor beta chains below were found in one sample sequenced in a study of vaccination effects on CD4 cells after COVID-19. Only in-frame clones appear in the TCRdb table, and some are missing; sequencing was by immunoSEQ multiplex PCR. Of approximately 40,000 clones in the sample, over 60% were seen once. Once cultured for 10 to 11 days, the cells underwent separation to obtain CD4+ T cells. SARS-CoV-2 infected the person between March and December 2020, as confirmed by PCR. Vaccination of participants consisted of two doses of either the BNT162b2 or mRNA-1273 vaccine. Antigens of these TCRs are unknown. The input for sequencing was CD4+ T cells from PBMCs cultured without peptide, taken after COVID-19 vaccination. These receptors were obtained from a human donor who had a prior SARS-CoV-2 infection.

The V call is TRBV5-8, the J call TRBJ2-5; no clear D gene. Germline V gene lookup returns CDR1 SGHTS and CDR2 YDEGEE. V shed 4 bases and J shed 2 bases, with 6 bases lying between them. The CDR3 extends over 12 amino acids. CDR3 in amino acids: CASSARQETQYF. The CDR3 DNA reads TGTGCCAGCAGCGCGAGACAAGAGACCCAGTACTTC.

The gene calls are TRBV15 and TRBJ2-5; 9 bases fit TRBD2. This CDR3 comprises 14 residues. V lost 0 bases and J lost 6; bases outside the gene matches: 2. Germline assignment: CDR1 LNHNV and CDR2 YYDKDF (reference sequence). CDR3 sequence: CATSRDLAGKTQYF. The DNA for the CDR3 is TGTGCCACCAGCAGAGATCTAGCGGGGAAGACCCAGTACTTC.